The 25 T cell receptor beta chains listed next were all sequenced from one sample in a study of blood T cells in healthy people across ages. A second about 7 to 12 cycle PCR used barcoded and J-beta primers. TCRdb itself ran the 5' RACE reads through MiXCR, one entry per CDR3 protein. Counted here are 1.5 million to 2 million distinct CDR3 sequences, 49% occurring once; the ten biggest clones make up over 2%. Material: blood. These receptors all come from a woman aged 40-49 years in good health.

A remark on this clonotype: A single base separates this from a much larger clone, so it may be a read error. It is likely a read error, because the conserved phenylalanine at the end of the CDR3 is missing. The chain has TRBV7-2 and TRBJ2-1; 10 nucleotides match TRBD1. V lost 5 bases to trimming and J lost 8 bases; unmatched junction nucleotides: 6. Germline lookup yields CDR1 SGHTA and CDR2 FQGNSA. This CDR3 has 14 residues. The CDR3 protein is CASSRSTGGDEQFL. The CDR3 bases are TGTGCCAGCAGCCGATCGACAGGGGGCGATGAGCAGTTCCTC.

The chain has TRBV20-1 and TRBJ1-2; a weak D match, TRBD1 (5 bases). The CDR3 contains 10 residues. Germline lookup yields CDR1 DFQATT and CDR2 SNEGSKA (reference sequence). As DNA, the CDR3 is TGCAGGGCTGGGGCGGAAGGCTACACCTTC. Residues: CRAGAEGYTF.

The V and J genes are TRBV6-6 and TRBJ1-2; D might be TRBD1 (6 bases). Per the germline V gene, CDR1 is MNHNY and CDR2 is SVGAGI (reference sequence). V was trimmed by 6 bases and J by 5 bases, leaving 13 bases between them. The CDR3 has 13 residues. The CDR3 region is CASSTGRYYGYTF. CDR3 coding DNA: TGTGCCAGCAGCACAGGGAGGTATTATGGCTACACCTTC.

The chain uses TRBV29-1 and TRBJ2-4, with 8 bases identical to TRBD1. Germline V gene data show CDR1 as SQVTM and CDR2 as ANQGSEA. V lost 3 bases and J lost 13; bases outside the gene matches: 14. The CDR3 contains 14 residues. CDR3 DNA sequence: TGCAGCGTTGAGATCGACAGGGGTCCTACGGGGCAGTACTTC. Translating it yields CSVEIDRGPTGQYF.

The chain uses TRBV3-1 and TRBJ2-5; the D is unclear. V lost 0 bases and J lost 11, with 13 bases in between. The CDR3 runs to 13 residues. Per germline, CDR1 LGHDT and CDR2 YNNKEL (reference sequence). The CDR3 protein is CASSQDRTGIQYF. CDR3 bases: TGTGCCAGCAGCCAAGACCGAACTGGGATACAGTACTTC.

The chain combines TRBV4-3 with TRBJ2-3; 9 bases match TRBD2. The CDR3 length is 16 residues. V lost 0 bases and J lost 8; bases outside the gene matches: 9. In germline, CDR1 is LGHNA, CDR2 YSLEER. The CDR3 protein is CASSQDSGGGGGTQYF. In DNA, the CDR3 is TGCGCCAGCAGCCAAGACTCCGGGGGCGGGGGGGGTACGCAGTATTTT.

The rearrangement joins TRBV20-1 to TRBJ1-6, with D perhaps TRBD1 (6 bases). V was pared by 6 bases and J by 0 bases, with 18 bases between. The CDR3 sequence is 17 residues long. CDR1 DFQATT and CDR2 SNEGSKA come from the germline V gene (reference sequence). The CDR3 is CSAQGPGRSSYNSPLHF. CDR3 bases: TGCAGTGCCCAGGGGCCGGGCCGAAGCTCCTATAATTCACCCCTCCACTTT.

This chain uses TRBV5-1 with TRBJ2-3; possible D gene TRBD1, 5 bases. V shed 0 bases and J shed 0 bases, with 14 bases lying between them. The CDR3 covers 17 residues. Germline V gene lookup returns CDR1 SGHRS and CDR2 YFSETQ. In DNA, the CDR3 is TGCGCCAGCAGCTTGGGCGTCAGGGTGGCTAGCACAGATACGCAGTATTTT. Protein sequence: CASSLGVRVASTDTQYF.

The chain joins TRBV20-1 to TRBJ1-4; 10 nucleotides match TRBD1. The ends lost 0 bases at V and 7 bases at J; junction bases unmatched: 8. The germline gives CDR1 DFQATT, CDR2 SNEGSKA (reference sequence). The CDR3 runs 16 residues. As DNA, the CDR3 is TGCAGTGCTAGAGATAGGAGGCGGACAGGGGGTGAAAAACTGTTTTTT. Its translation is CSARDRRRTGGEKLFF.

This clonotype showed up just a few times. The chain has TRBV7-9 and TRBJ2-4; 8 bases are a match to TRBD1. CDR3 length: 16 amino acids. Germline V gene data show CDR1 as SEHNR and CDR2 as FQNEAQ (reference sequence). V lost 2 bases and J lost 3; bases outside the gene matches: 6. In nucleotides, the CDR3 is TGTGCCAGCAGCTTATCGACAGGGGCGGTCAAAAACATTCAGTACTTC. It codes for CASSLSTGAVKNIQYF.

This clonotype came up a few times. CDR3 nucleotides: TGCAGTGCTGGGGGACAGCCCTACGAGCAGTACTTC. This encodes CSAGGQPYEQYF. The chain carries TRBV20-1 and TRBJ2-7; 7 nucleotides agree with TRBD1. This CDR3 has 12 amino acids. V shed 5 bases and J 2 bases; nucleotides not matched to a gene: 3. CDR1 is DFQATT and CDR2 is SNEGSKA in the germline V gene (reference sequence).

CDR3 DNA: TGCAGTGCTAGGCGGGCTAGCGGGGACACAGATACGCAGTATTTT. As protein: CSARRASGDTDTQYF. V gene TRBV20-1 combines with J gene TRBJ2-3, with 9 bases lining up with TRBD2. Germline CDR1 DFQATT, CDR2 SNEGSKA (reference sequence). The CDR3 extends over 15 amino acids. Trimming at V came to 3 bases and at J to 2 bases, leaving 6 bases not matched to a gene.

The chain uses TRBV7-6 and TRBJ1-3, with D possibly TRBD1 on 6 matching bases. In germline, CDR1 is SGHVS, CDR2 FNYEAQ. V was clipped by 4 bases and J by 0 bases, with 16 bases between them. CDR3 length equals 17 residues. This CDR3 reads CASSSQSGAYSGNTIYF. The CDR3 DNA is TGTGCCAGCAGCTCACAGTCGGGGGCTTACTCTGGAAACACCATATATTTT.

This clonotype occurred a few times. The V call is TRBV7-9, the J call TRBJ2-3; D possibly corresponds to TRBD2 (6 bases). Germline assignment: CDR1 SEHNR and CDR2 FQNEAQ (reference sequence). The CDR3 consists of 19 residues. Trimming left V 4 bases short and J 4 bases short, with 27 bases between. The CDR3 here is CASSSPRGLGPASSDTQYF. For the CDR3, the DNA is TGTGCCAGCAGCTCCCCAAGGGGACTCGGACCCGCTTCATCAGATACGCAGTATTTT.

This clonotype appeared a few times. This may be a read error: a much more frequent sequence differs by one nucleotide. The chain links TRBV6-2 or TRBV6-3 to TRBJ2-1, with D unclear. The J call could be wrong; TRBJ2-7 is a better fit for the DNA end. This CDR3 comprises 16 residues. Germline V gives CDR1 MNHEY, CDR2 SVGEGT. CDR3 DNA: TGTGCCAGCAGTTACTATCCGGGCCTCTCCTACAATGAGCAGTACTTC. Translation gives CASSYYPGLSYNEQYF.

A remark on this clonotype: The junction differs from germline at one of its ends, possibly a read error. This chain uses TRBV28 with TRBJ2-3; 9 nucleotides match TRBD1. The CDR3 spans 14 residues. In germline, CDR1 is MDHEN, CDR2 SYDVKM. CDR3 sequence (DNA): TGCGCCAGCAGCTTCCGGGACAGGGTAGATACGCAGTATTTT. It translates to CASSFRDRVDTQYF.

The sample holds a few counts of this clonotype. V gene TRBV12-3 or TRBV12-4 combines with J gene TRBJ2-2; TRBD1 matches at 9 bases. V lost 6 bases to trimming and J lost 4 bases; unmatched junction nucleotides: 6. The CDR3 has 15 amino acids. DNA for the CDR3: TGTGCCAGCAGCCGGGGGACAGGGAGCACCGGGGAGCTGTTTTTT. The encoded protein is CASSRGTGSTGELFF.

The chain couples TRBV14 to TRBJ2-5; 10 bases map to TRBD1. Germline CDR1 SGHDN, CDR2 FVKESK. The trim removed 1 base at V and 11 bases at J, leaving 13 bases unmatched. The CDR3 length is 16 residues. DNA for the CDR3: TGTGCCAGCAGCCAAGTGTTGGGACAGGGGCGAAATGAGCAGTACTTC. Translated: CASSQVLGQGRNEQYF.

The genes are TRBV27 and TRBJ1-2; possible D gene TRBD1, 5 bases. V was shortened by 6 bases and J by 4 bases, with 18 bases between the two germline ends. Germline V gives CDR1 MNHEY, CDR2 SMNVEV (reference sequence). This CDR3 has 15 residues. The CDR3 reads CASRLGGGLSYGYTF. CDR3 DNA sequence: TGTGCCAGCAGGCTCGGGGGGGGTTTAAGCTATGGCTACACCTTC.

This clonotype has a single count. This sequence joins TRBV7-3 and TRBJ1-1, with D possibly being TRBD1 (6 bases). Germline CDR1 reads SGHTA; CDR2 reads FQGTGA. Trimming cost V 1 base and J 8 bases, with 11 bases left between them. CDR3 size: 13 residues. The CDR3 DNA follows: TGTGCCAGCAGCTTAAGCCCCGGACAGGAAGCTTTCTTT. The encoded protein is CASSLSPGQEAFF.

In its sample, this clonotype was seen many times. The rearrangement links TRBV27 to TRBJ2-7; D may be TRBD1 or TRBD2 (6 bases each). The length of the CDR3 is 16 residues. The V gene lost 0 bases and the J gene lost 3 bases, with 15 bases spanning the gap. Germline V gene lookup returns CDR1 MNHEY and CDR2 SMNVEV (reference sequence). This CDR3 reads CASSLSSTGTVYEQYF. CDR3 coding DNA: TGTGCCAGCAGTTTATCGTCCACAGGGACTGTCTACGAGCAGTACTTC.

The count of this clonotype is one. This chain uses TRBV7-9 with TRBJ1-1, with 8 nucleotides matching TRBD1. The CDR3 consists of 17 residues. J gave up 1 base and V 1 base, and 8 bases lay outside the gene matches. Germline lookup yields CDR1 SEHNR and CDR2 FQNEAQ (reference sequence). Here the CDR3 DNA reads TGTGCCAGCAGCTTAGGCCCGACAGGGGCGGCGAACACTGAAGCTTTCTTT. This encodes CASSLGPTGAANTEAFF.

V usage is TRBV7-9 and J usage is TRBJ2-1, with D hard to call. Trimming removed 5 bases at V and 12 bases at J, with 14 bases between. There are 12 residues in the CDR3. CDR1 and CDR2 from the germline V gene are SEHNR and FQNEAQ (reference sequence). The CDR3 sequence: CASSDLAGAQFF. For the CDR3, the DNA is TGTGCCAGCAGCGATTTGGCTGGCGCGCAGTTCTTC.

The chain combines TRBV28 with TRBJ2-5; 9 nucleotides agree with TRBD1. Germline lookup yields CDR1 MDHEN and CDR2 SYDVKM. The CDR3 has 16 amino acids. J was trimmed by 0 bases and V by 7 bases; bases with no gene match: 9. The CDR3 sequence is CASNSDDRGYQETQYF. The CDR3 nucleotides read TGTGCCAGCAACTCCGACGACAGGGGGTACCAAGAGACCCAGTACTTC. The full variable domain, with the rest looked up from reference TRBV28 and TRBJ2-5, is DVKVTQSSRYLVKRTGEKVFLECVQDMDHENMFWYRQDPGLGLRLIYFSYDVKMKEKGDIPEGYSVSREKKERFSLILESASTNQTSMYLCASNSDDRGYQETQYFGPGTRLLVL.

This chain links TRBV5-1 with TRBJ2-3; 10 bases fit TRBD1. Looked up from germline, CDR1 is SGHRS and CDR2 is YFSETQ. The CDR3 has 15 amino acids. V shed 1 base, J shed 5 bases, and the junction held 4 bases outside the gene matches. CDR3 bases: TGCGCCAGCAGCTTGATGGGACAGGGGTTAGATACGCAGTATTTT. Protein product: CASSLMGQGLDTQYF.